Listed here are 18 T cell receptor beta chains from one sample, sequenced in a study of blood T cell repertoires in COVID-19. Sequenced by immunoSEQ multiplex PCR; TCRdb stores in-frame clones only, minus some. The sample records around 140,000 clones, around 80% being singletons. Sequencing was performed on PBMCs or T cells enriched from blood (not recorded which). The source is a man aged 40-55 years with acute COVID-19.

V usage is TRBV5-4 and J usage is TRBJ2-1; maybe TRBD1 (5 bases). CDR1 SGHNT and CDR2 YYREEE come from the germline V gene (reference sequence). Trimming shortened V by 3 bases and J by 1 base, and 17 bases separated the two germline ends. This CDR3 is built from 17 residues. CDR3 DNA sequence: TGTGCCAGCAGCTCTGGAAGGGGAAAAAGATCCTACAATGAGCAGTTCTTC. Translation gives CASSSGRGKRSYNEQFF.

The chain recombines TRBV5-8 with TRBJ1-5, with D possibly being TRBD1 (5 bases). V lost 4 bases and J 4 bases, leaving 9 bases between the germline ends. From germline, CDR1 is SGHTS and CDR2 YDEGEE. The CDR3 contains 13 residues. Written as DNA, the CDR3 is TGTGCCAGCAGCCCCCGGACAAATCAGCCCCAGCATTTT. As protein: CASSPRTNQPQHF.

The V call is TRBV9, the J call TRBJ1-5, with 9 bases aligning to TRBD1. Germline loops: CDR1 SGDLS, CDR2 YYNGEE. With V trimmed by 4 bases and J by 4 bases, 18 bases remained unmatched. The CDR3 is made up of 19 amino acids. CDR3 residues: CASSTQYEPGQGNNQPQHF. CDR3 coding DNA: TGTGCCAGCAGCACTCAATATGAACCGGGACAGGGTAATAATCAGCCCCAGCATTTT.

The chain is built from TRBV27 and TRBJ2-7; 7 nucleotides align to TRBD2. This CDR3 has 16 amino acids. The germline V gene encodes CDR1 MNHEY and CDR2 SMNVEV (reference sequence). Trimming took 5 bases from V and 4 from J; bases not matched to a gene: 14. This CDR3 is CASSGQLWLAEYEQYF. The CDR3 DNA reads as TGTGCCAGCAGTGGCCAGCTGTGGCTAGCGGAGTACGAGCAGTACTTC.

This clone was observed once. The V call is TRBV27, the J call TRBJ2-1, with a possible D match to TRBD2 (5 bases). Deletions cut 8 bases from V and 8 bases from J, with 19 bases between. From germline, CDR1 is MNHEY and CDR2 SMNVEV (reference sequence). This CDR3 has 14 residues. The CDR3 here is CASSGGRARDEQFF. In DNA form, the CDR3 reads TGTGCCAGCTCAGGAGGAAGGGCGCGGGATGAGCAGTTCTTC.

The sample holds one count of this clone. The V and J genes are TRBV29-1 and TRBJ2-5, with D possibly being TRBD1 (5 bases). The CDR3 spans 13 residues. Trimming pared 5 bases from V and 5 bases from J, leaving 15 bases between. CDR1 and CDR2 from the germline V gene are SQVTM and ANQGSEA. The CDR3 sequence: CSVTQGARETQYF. Written as DNA, the CDR3 is TGCAGCGTTACCCAAGGGGCTCGGGAGACCCAGTACTTC.

CDR3 sequence reads: CASSLPLMPQHF. DNA of the CDR3: TGTGCCAGCAGCCTCCCCTTAATGCCCCAGCATTTT. The chain is built from TRBV12-3 or TRBV12-4 and TRBJ1-5; D unresolved. The V gene lost 6 bases and the J gene lost 9 bases, with 12 bases spanning the gap. This CDR3 comprises 12 residues.

The gene calls are TRBV10-3 and TRBJ2-1; 12 bases are a match to TRBD1. After removal of 4 bases from V and 7 bases from J, the junction contained 8 bases not matched to a gene. Germline V gene lookup returns CDR1 ENHRY and CDR2 SYGVKD. The CDR3 totals 16 residues. CDR3 residues: CAISASGTGGENEQFF. Here the CDR3 DNA reads TGTGCCATCAGTGCCTCCGGGACAGGGGGCGAGAATGAGCAGTTCTTC.

The V call is TRBV2, the J call TRBJ1-5; maybe TRBD1 (6 bases). Trimming left V 7 bases short and J 0 bases short, with 19 bases between. This CDR3 has 17 amino acids. CDR1 is SNHLY and CDR2 is FYNNEI in the germline V gene. As DNA, the CDR3 is TGTGCCAGCACCGGGGGGCTGGGAATTTATAGCAATCAGCCCCAGCATTTT. Amino acids: CASTGGLGIYSNQPQHF.

This clone occurred a few times. V usage is TRBV28 and J usage is TRBJ1-6, with TRBD1 matching 10 bases. V lost 5 bases to trimming and J lost 10 bases; unmatched junction nucleotides: 5. The germline V gene has CDR1 MDHEN and CDR2 SYDVKM. This CDR3 has 14 residues. The CDR3 DNA sequence: TGTGCCAGCAGTCCGGACAGGGGGAAGTCACCCCTCCACTTT. It yields the protein CASSPDRGKSPLHF.

The chain recombines TRBV3-1 (or the pseudogene TRBV3-2) with TRBJ1-5; possible D gene TRBD1, 5 bases. V was clipped by 1 base and J by 9 bases, with 10 bases between them. The CDR3 loop spans 13 amino acids. The V gene's germline CDR1 is LGHDT and CDR2 YNNKEL (reference sequence). CDR3 nucleotide sequence: TGTGCCAGCAGCCAAGGGGCAGGGCGGCCCCAGCATTTT. It specifies CASSQGAGRPQHF.

The V gene is TRBV19, the J gene TRBJ2-7; TRBD2 matches 7 bases. With 7 bases clipped from V and 6 bases from J, the junction kept 9 bases outside the gene matches. The CDR3 is 13 amino acids. Germline V gene lookup returns CDR1 LNHDA and CDR2 SQIVND (reference sequence). The CDR3 is CASTAAGLGEQYF. CDR3 nucleotide sequence: TGTGCCAGTACCGCAGCGGGACTGGGCGAGCAGTACTTC.

The chain has TRBV5-1 and TRBJ2-2; the match to TRBD2 covers 8 bases. From germline, CDR1 is SGHRS and CDR2 YFSETQ. J was trimmed by 2 bases and V by 4 bases; bases with no gene match: 7. CDR3 length: 16 residues. The CDR3 region is CASSLTGTRNTGELFF. CDR3 nucleotides: TGCGCCAGCAGCCTGACCGGGACTAGAAACACCGGGGAGCTGTTTTTT.

This chain joins TRBV3-1 (or the pseudogene TRBV3-2) and TRBJ1-5; 7 bases map to TRBD1. Per the germline V gene, CDR1 is LGHDT and CDR2 is YNNKEL (reference sequence). CDR3 length: 16 residues. V was clipped by 4 bases and J by 1 base; unmatched bases: 7. DNA of the CDR3: TGTGCCAGCAGCCCACGACAGGGTTTGAGCAATCAGCCCCAGCATTTT. This gives the protein CASSPRQGLSNQPQHF.

Concerning this clone: The same CDR3 also results from other DNA sequences found in this sample. The chain links TRBV29-1 to TRBJ1-4; unclear D gene. Germline CDR1 reads SQVTM; CDR2 reads ANQGSEA. This CDR3 has 12 amino acids. V was clipped by 4 bases and J by 6 bases, with 9 bases between them. As DNA, the CDR3 is TGCAGCGTTGGAGGGAGGGATGAAAAACTGTTTTTT. This sequence encodes CSVGGRDEKLFF. Looking up the rest from reference TRBV29-1 and TRBJ1-4 gives the full variable domain: SAVISQKPSRDICQRGTSLTIQCQVDSQVTMMFWYRQQPGQSLTLIATANQGSEATYESGFVIDKFPISRPNLTFSTLTVSNMSPEDSSIYLCSVGGRDEKLFFGSGTQLSVL.

The V gene is TRBV6-5, the J gene TRBJ1-2, with 7 bases that match TRBD1. Per germline, CDR1 MNHEY and CDR2 SVGAGI. Trimming took 6 bases from V and 4 from J; bases not matched to a gene: 5. The CDR3 runs to 13 residues. CDR3 DNA: TGTGCCAGCAGCGACAGGGAATCCTATGGCTACACCTTC. Translating it yields CASSDRESYGYTF.

V usage is TRBV6-5 and J usage is TRBJ2-3; 9 bases map to TRBD2. Germline values: CDR1 MNHEY, CDR2 SVGAGI. The CDR3 covers 14 residues. V lost 10 bases and J lost 6; bases outside the gene matches: 11. The CDR3 DNA reads TGTGCCACCAACGGGGGCGGGGGGGAGGATACGCAGTATTTT. Encoded protein: CATNGGGGEDTQYF.

The chain uses TRBV19 and TRBJ2-1; TRBD2 aligns across 8 bases. Germline V gene lookup returns CDR1 LNHDA and CDR2 SQIVND (reference sequence). This CDR3 has 13 residues. Germline trimming cut 3 bases from V and 10 bases from J; bases unmatched to any gene: 5. The CDR3, as DNA: TGTGCCAGTAGTATTGGGGCTAGCGGGGAGCAGTTCTTC. It specifies CASSIGASGEQFF.